The entry that follows covers one TCR beta chain sequence. Sequenced by immunoSEQ multiplex PCR; TCRdb stores in-frame clones only, minus some. The sample contains tens of thousands of clones, around 94% of which appear only once. The CDR3 is 15 residues long. Germline CDR1 is MDHEN and CDR2 is SYDVKM. V lost 6 bases, J lost 0 bases, and 13 bases lay in between. This specimen comes from a study of technical replicates of blood from several donors. Material: T cells isolated from PBMCs. This clonotype was obtained from a human donor in good health. The chain has TRBV28 and TRBJ2-3, with D perhaps matching TRBD2 (5 bases). CDR3 sequence (DNA): TGTGCCAGCAGCCCTGGGGAGTCTAGCACAGATACGCAGTATTTT. Translation: CASSPGESSTDTQYF.